Here is one T cell receptor (beta chain) with its context. This specimen belongs to a study of blood T cell repertoires in COVID-19. Overall study context: COVID-19 samples collected from the United States, Italy and Spain covered acute and convalescent phases. Sample material is recorded as cDNA or gDNA derived from T cells, B-cell-depleted T cells, or PBMCs.

The length of the CDR3 is 13 residues. Between the trimmed V and J ends, which lost 0 bases and 6 bases, there was a span of 8 bases. The germline gives CDR1 SGHTA, CDR2 FQGNSA. In the study's own analysis: Reference gene primer amplification in the assay estimated nucleated cell counts. Generated by immunoSEQ multiplex PCR, the TCRdb table keeps only in-frame clones and is missing some. The V and J calls and clone size are taken from that table; D and trimming were inferred from the DNA. The sample has approximately 85,000 clones; around 90% are singletons. The receptor was derived from a man in his forties or fifties with acute or convalescent COVID-19. Sequences were obtained from peripheral blood. J is TRBJ1-1 and V is TRBV7-2; TRBD1 might be the D (6 bases). The CDR3 DNA reads TGTGCCAGCAGCTTAGCGCCAGGGGCTGAAGCTTTCTTT. This gives the protein CASSLAPGAEAFF.